These T cell receptor beta chains were read from a single sample in a study of cytomegalovirus exposure and HLA in healthy donors. Assay used: immunoSEQ multiplex PCR; TCRdb lists only in-frame clones, some missing. This table holds approximately 160,000 clones, about 80% found once. Specimen: PBMCs. Receptor source: a man aged 25-40 years in good health and CMV-seropositive. The CDR3 runs from the conserved cysteine through the conserved F or W. D genes are given only for firm matches. Clone size, where shown, is once, few, many, or a class for clones that have expanded.

NA,NA,TRBJ2-1,TRBV5-1,TGCGCCAGCAAAGACACAAGTACCTCCTACAATGAGCAGTTCTTC,CASKDTSTSYNEQFF
TRBD2,NA,TRBJ2-7,TRBV5-4,TGTGCCAGCAGTTCCGGGACTAGCCGGTACGAGCAGTACTTC,CASSSGTSRYEQYF
NA,NA,TRBJ1-2,TRBV5-1,TGCGCCAGCAGCCCGACGGGGTATGGCTACACCTTC,CASSPTGYGYTF
TRBD1,NA,TRBJ2-4,TRBV29-1,TGCAGCGTCGAGGGACAGAAAAACATTCAGTACTTC,CSVEGQKNIQYF
TRBD2,NA,TRBJ2-5,TRBV5-1,TGCGCCAGCAGAGGCAAGGCGGGAGGCCCTTCAGAGACCCAGTACTTC,CASRGKAGGPSETQYF
TRBD2,NA,TRBJ2-7,TRBV2,TGTGCCAGCAGTTCCCAGCGGGGTCCCTACGAGCAGTACTTC,CASSSQRGPYEQYF
NA,NA,TRBJ1-1,TRBV6-5,TGTGCCAGCAGGCTAACAGAGAACACTGAAGCTTTCTTT,CASRLTENTEAFF
TRBD1,NA,TRBJ1-4,TRBV7-9,TGTGCCAGCAGCCTCGTTGGGGGACAGCCTAATGAAAAACTGTTTTTT,CASSLVGGQPNEKLFF
NA,NA,TRBJ2-5,TRBV5-1,TGCGCCAGCAAGGAGTTCCAAGAGACCCAGTACTTC,CASKEFQETQYF
TRBD2,few,TRBJ2-2,TRBV19,TGTGCCAGTAGTTTATTTGCGGGGGGGAACACCGGGGAGCTGTTTTTT,CASSLFAGGNTGELFF
TRBD1,NA,TRBJ2-7,TRBV28,TGTGCCAGCAGTCCCTGGGACAGGGGGCCTTCCTACGAGCAGTACTTC,CASSPWDRGPSYEQYF
NA,NA,TRBJ2-1,TRBV27,TGTGCCAGCAGGCAGGGGATCGACAATGAGCAGTTCTTC,CASRQGIDNEQFF
TRBD2,NA,TRBJ2-3,TRBV7-9,TGTGCCAGCAGCCCCGGACTAGTAGGCTCAGATACGCAGTATTTT,CASSPGLVGSDTQYF